This entry lists 3 T cell receptor beta chains sequenced from one sample in a study of shared T cell receptors in the human thymus. Profiling relied on immunoSEQ multiplex PCR, and the TCRdb table lists in-frame clones only, not all of them. The repertoire holds 540,000 or so clones, approximately 80% seen once, with more than 0.01% in the top ten. These data are also associated with another study on human thymus T cells.

Sequenced: thymocytes. The receptors derive from a boy younger than two with a congenital heart defect.

This chain joins TRBV28 and TRBJ1-5; no reliable D call. Germline-derived CDR1 and CDR2 are MDHEN and SYDVKM. The CDR3 consists of 15 residues. Trimming shortened V by 5 bases and J by 5 bases, and 16 bases separated the two germline ends. As DNA, the CDR3 is TGTGCCAGCAGTCTCGGGGTAGCACCCTATCAGCCCCAGCATTTT. It codes for CASSLGVAPYQPQHF.

This clone was recorded a few times. The chain joins TRBV29-1 to TRBJ2-5; 7 bases map to TRBD2. The CDR3 consists of 16 residues. The germline V gene has CDR1 SQVTM and CDR2 ANQGSEA. J gave up 4 bases and V 4 bases, and 15 bases lay outside the gene matches. Written as DNA, the CDR3 is TGCAGCGTTGCGCGGGGGAGGGTGAATCGGCGAGAGACCCAGTACTTC. Translated, it gives CSVARGRVNRRETQYF.

This clone was observed a few times. This chain uses TRBV6-1 with TRBJ1-4; D is unresolved. V lost 4 bases to trimming and J lost 3 bases, with 12 bases between them. Germline assignment: CDR1 MNHNS and CDR2 SASEGT. CDR3 length equals 15 residues. The CDR3 reads CASSGRPAPNEKLFF. In DNA, the CDR3 is TGTGCCAGCAGTGGGAGGCCAGCTCCTAATGAAAAACTGTTTTTT.